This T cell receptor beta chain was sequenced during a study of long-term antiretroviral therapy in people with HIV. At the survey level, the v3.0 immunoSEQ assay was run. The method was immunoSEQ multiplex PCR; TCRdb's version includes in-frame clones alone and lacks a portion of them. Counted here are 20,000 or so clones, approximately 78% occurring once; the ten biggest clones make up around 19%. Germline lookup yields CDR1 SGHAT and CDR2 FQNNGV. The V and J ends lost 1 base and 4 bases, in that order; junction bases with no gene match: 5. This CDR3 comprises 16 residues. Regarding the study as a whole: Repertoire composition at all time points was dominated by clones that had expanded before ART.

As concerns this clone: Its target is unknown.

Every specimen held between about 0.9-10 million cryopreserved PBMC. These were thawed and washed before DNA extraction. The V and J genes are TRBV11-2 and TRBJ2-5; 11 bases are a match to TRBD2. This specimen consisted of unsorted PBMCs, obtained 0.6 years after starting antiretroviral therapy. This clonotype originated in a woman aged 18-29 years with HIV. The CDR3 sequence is CASSLALAGGGETQYF. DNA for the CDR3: TGTGCCAGCAGCTTAGCTCTAGCGGGAGGAGGAGAGACCCAGTACTTC.